This T cell receptor (beta chain) is from a study of blood T cell repertoires in COVID-19. Profiling relied on immunoSEQ multiplex PCR, and the TCRdb table lists in-frame clones only, not all of them. Of roughly 68,000 clones listed, roughly 85% are singletons. This CDR3 comprises 14 residues. V was shortened by 1 base and J by 7 bases, with 13 bases between the two germline ends. Germline assignment: CDR1 LGHNT and CDR2 FRNRAP. The V and J genes are TRBV12-5 and TRBJ1-2; D is perhaps TRBD1 (6 bases). This clonotype was sampled from an elderly woman with acute or convalescent COVID-19. Material: peripheral blood. Written as DNA, the CDR3 is TGTGCTAGTGGTTTGGCCGGGACACCAGGTGGCTACACCTTC. This codes for CASGLAGTPGGYTF.